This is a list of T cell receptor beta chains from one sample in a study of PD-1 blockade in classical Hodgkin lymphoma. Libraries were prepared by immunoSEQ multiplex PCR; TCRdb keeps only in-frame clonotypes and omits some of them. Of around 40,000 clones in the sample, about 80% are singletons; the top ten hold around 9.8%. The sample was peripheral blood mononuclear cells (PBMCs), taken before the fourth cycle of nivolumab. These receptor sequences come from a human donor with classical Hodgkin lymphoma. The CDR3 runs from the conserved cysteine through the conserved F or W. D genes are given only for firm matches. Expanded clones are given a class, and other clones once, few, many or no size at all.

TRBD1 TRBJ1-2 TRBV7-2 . CASSRDRADGYTF
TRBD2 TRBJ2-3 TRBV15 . CATSRVAGGPTDTQYF
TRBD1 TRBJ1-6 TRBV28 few CASSPRWGQGRSPLHF
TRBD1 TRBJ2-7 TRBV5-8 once CASSARQGFYEQYF
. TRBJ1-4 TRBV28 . CASSQGSTNEKLFF
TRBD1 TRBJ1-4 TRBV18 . CASSPAGTAYAGKLFF
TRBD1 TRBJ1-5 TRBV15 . CATTTGGGRPQHF
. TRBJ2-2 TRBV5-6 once CASSLGEGGELFF
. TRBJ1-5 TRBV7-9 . CASNRDGDQPQHF
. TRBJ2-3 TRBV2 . CASSPLDTQYF
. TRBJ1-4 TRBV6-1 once CARNPSGTHNEKLFF
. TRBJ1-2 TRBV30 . CAWSVRGSSRGYTF
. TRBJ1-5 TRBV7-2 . CASSPPGGLQPQHF
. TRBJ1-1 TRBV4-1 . CASSQEYRDTEAFF
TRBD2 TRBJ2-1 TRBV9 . CASSLGTIYNEQFF
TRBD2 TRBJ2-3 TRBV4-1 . CASSQDLVAGGPSTDTQYF
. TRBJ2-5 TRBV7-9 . CASSLGRTVEYQETQYF
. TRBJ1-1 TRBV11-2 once CASSKRALGDTEAFF
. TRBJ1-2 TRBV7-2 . CASSLGVYGYTF
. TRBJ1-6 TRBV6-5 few CASGGYNSPLHF
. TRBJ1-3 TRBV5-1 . CASSLEGNTIYF
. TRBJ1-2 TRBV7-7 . CASSFVPRDPNYGYTF
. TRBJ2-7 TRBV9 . CASSGSSGFHEQYF
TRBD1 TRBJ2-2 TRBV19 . CASSTGTGLNTGELFF
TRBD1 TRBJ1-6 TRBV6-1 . CASTPSRGNSPLHF
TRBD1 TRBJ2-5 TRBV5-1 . CASSLAGDSQETQYF
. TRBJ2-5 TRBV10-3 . CAISESSRETQYF
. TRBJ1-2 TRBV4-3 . CASSQDRGRLYGYTF
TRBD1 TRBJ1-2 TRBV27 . CASSLTRLMGTGVYGYTF
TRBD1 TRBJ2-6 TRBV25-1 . CASMGQRFLSGANVLTF
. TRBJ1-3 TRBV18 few CASSPLTALSSGNTIYF
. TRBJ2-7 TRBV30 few CASRDSPRYEQYF
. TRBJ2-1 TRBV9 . CASSVDGFRGNEQFF
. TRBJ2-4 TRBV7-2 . CASSLVQNIQYF
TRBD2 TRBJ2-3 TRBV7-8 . CASSSRLAGLTDTQYF
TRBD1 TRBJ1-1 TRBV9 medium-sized CASSQGTGMNTEAFF
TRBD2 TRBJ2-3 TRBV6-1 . CASSGLAGGLTDTQYF
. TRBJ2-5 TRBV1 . CTSSQTYGGGYIGETQYF
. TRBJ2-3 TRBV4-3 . CASSQFYKSTDTQYF
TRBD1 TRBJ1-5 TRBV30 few CAWDRGGNQPQHF
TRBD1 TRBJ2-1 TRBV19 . CASSRSGGLQFF
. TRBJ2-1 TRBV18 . CASSTLGDNEQFF
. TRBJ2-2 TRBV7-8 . CASSFNLAAGELFF
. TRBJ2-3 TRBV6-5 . CASSDGGHTDTQYF
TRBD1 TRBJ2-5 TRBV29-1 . CSVESEGQGFGSQYF
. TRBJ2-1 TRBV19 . CASTTGSLYNEQFF
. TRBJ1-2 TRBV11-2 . CASSNLGPVGYTF
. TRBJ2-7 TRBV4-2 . CASSQDPGHLSYEQYF
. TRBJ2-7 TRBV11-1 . CASSLNRAYEQYF
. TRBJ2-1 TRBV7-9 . CASSWSRTTSYNEQFF
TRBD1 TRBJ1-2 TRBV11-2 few CASSLGGQGRGYTF
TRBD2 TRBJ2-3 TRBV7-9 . CASSLAGGTDTQYF
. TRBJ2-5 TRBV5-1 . CASGRLQETQYF
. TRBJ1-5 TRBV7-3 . CASSFAVGQPQHF
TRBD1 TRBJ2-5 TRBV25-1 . CASSEFGTGQETQYF